This paragraph covers one T cell receptor beta chain sequence. Its antigen is undetermined. Germline lookup yields CDR1 MNHNS and CDR2 SASEGT. This CDR3 is built from 14 residues. Trimming took 7 bases from V and 4 from J; bases not matched to a gene: 10. The data originate from a study of post-analysis software for immune sequencing data. Study summary: Included courses were relapsing-remitting and secondary progressive multiple sclerosis; progressive-relapsing multiple sclerosis was also included. Points from the study as a whole: Relative to controls, patients with multiple sclerosis showed significantly lower normalized Chao1 diversity. TRBV5-6, TRBV5-1 and TRBV20-1 were among four to six TRBV segments more frequent in patients than controls. By F measure, strong co-clustering occurred among samples prepared in the same batch.

The TCR beta cDNA libraries carried unique molecular identifiers. There were about 1 to 10 million T cells, and about 540,000 cDNA molecules came from them. MiXCR, applied by TCRdb to the PCR reads, yields one record per CDR3 protein. The table includes approximately 460,000 distinct CDR3 sequences, around 40% detected once. The sequencing sample was made of blood. The clonotype originates from a girl between 10 and 17 years old with multiple sclerosis. This chain uses TRBV6-1 with TRBJ2-7; 7 nucleotides match TRBD2. The CDR3, as DNA: TGTGCCAGCATGGGGGGGGAGACACATTACGAGCAGTACTTC. Protein: CASMGGETHYEQYF.